These 27 T cell receptor beta chains came from one sample sequenced in a study of blood T cell repertoires in COVID-19. Some clones are missing from TCRdb's copy, which holds only in-frame ones; the method was immunoSEQ multiplex PCR. Among under 250,000 clones listed, 89% were seen once. Specimen: peripheral blood. These receptors originate from a man between 60 and 70 years old who had recovered from COVID-19.

The sample holds one count of this clone. This chain links TRBV18 with TRBJ2-2, with a possible D match to TRBD2 (6 bases). V shed 6 bases and J shed 6 bases, with 20 bases lying between them. Germline CDR1 is KGHSH and CDR2 is LQKENI. The CDR3 has 16 amino acids. The CDR3 loop reads CASSTSDGRGPGELFF. DNA of the CDR3: TGTGCCAGCTCTACCAGCGACGGGAGAGGGCCCGGGGAGCTGTTTTTT.

J is TRBJ2-1 and V is TRBV28; 7 positions agree with TRBD1. CDR1 MDHEN and CDR2 SYDVKM come from the germline V gene. The CDR3 has 16 amino acids. With 5 bases clipped from V and 8 bases from J, the junction kept 15 bases outside the gene matches. The CDR3 loop is CASSETRGFVVDEQFF. CDR3 DNA: TGTGCCAGCAGTGAGACCAGGGGGTTTGTGGTCGATGAGCAGTTCTTC.

The V gene is TRBV29-1, the J gene TRBJ2-7, with D possibly matching TRBD1 (6 bases). Trimming removed 3 bases from V and 5 bases from J, with 14 bases in between. Germline CDR1 is SQVTM and CDR2 is ANQGSEA. The CDR3 length is 13 residues. In nucleotides, the CDR3 is TGCAGCGTTGAGACAGGCAGGTTCGACGAGCAGTACTTC. It specifies CSVETGRFDEQYF.

The chain uses TRBV2 and TRBJ2-3; possible D gene TRBD1, 5 bases. Trimming left V 2 bases short and J 6 bases short, with 6 bases between. Germline V gives CDR1 SNHLY, CDR2 FYNNEI. This CDR3 is built from 12 residues. The chain's CDR3 is CASSEQGDTQYF. CDR3 bases: TGTGCCAGCAGTGAACAGGGTGATACGCAGTATTTT.

The V and J genes are TRBV11-2 and TRBJ1-4, with a weak D call TRBD1 (5 bases). The CDR3 has 14 amino acids. Trimming took off 5 bases at V and 8 bases at J, with 15 bases between the two ends. Germline V gene sequence: CDR1 SGHAT, CDR2 FQNNGV. The chain's CDR3 is CASSSGTSREKLFF. In DNA, the CDR3 is TGTGCCAGCAGCAGCGGGACCTCAAGGGAAAAACTGTTTTTT.

The V and J genes are TRBV30 and TRBJ1-5; no reliable D call. This CDR3 is 14 amino acids long. The V and J ends lost 0 bases and 3 bases respectively, with 9 bases between them. The germline V gene encodes CDR1 GTSNPN and CDR2 SVGIG (reference sequence). This CDR3 is CAWSVAGYNQPQHF. In nucleotides, the CDR3 is TGTGCCTGGAGTGTCGCGGGATACAATCAGCCCCAGCATTTT. Complete variable domain (other parts from reference TRBV30 and TRBJ1-5): SQTIHQWPATLVQPVGSPLSLECTVEGTSNPNLYWYRQAAGRGLQLLFYSVGIGQISSEVPQNLSASRPQDRQFILSSKKLLLSDSGFYLCAWSVAGYNQPQHFGDGTRLSIL.

This clone turned up a few times. The J gene is TRBJ2-2, the V gene TRBV5-1; 8 positions match TRBD1. V trimming: 7 bases; J trimming: 6 bases; junction bases outside the gene matches: 5. Per germline, CDR1 SGHRS and CDR2 YFSETQ. This CDR3 is 13 amino acids long. The CDR3, as DNA: TGCGCCAGCTGTGGACAGGGTGCCGGGGAGCTGTTTTTT. It specifies CASCGQGAGELFF.

The CDR3 protein is CASSFGWTPSYNSPLHF. CDR3 nucleotide sequence: TGTGCCAGCAGCTTTGGATGGACACCATCCTATAATTCACCCCTCCACTTT. The chain couples TRBV5-6 to TRBJ1-6; D might be TRBD1 (5 bases). There are 17 residues in the CDR3. Germline V lookup: CDR1 SGHDT, CDR2 YYEEEE. V was trimmed by 2 bases and J by 1 base, leaving 13 bases between them.

This chain uses TRBV27 with TRBJ2-5; TRBD1 agrees at 9 bases. The V segment lost 10 bases and the J segment 5 bases; nucleotides outside the gene matches: 17. This CDR3 comprises 16 residues. Germline values: CDR1 MNHEY, CDR2 SMNVEV (reference sequence). The CDR3 DNA sequence: TGTGCCATCTATCCTGGGACAGGGAGAGTAGGGGAGACCCAGTACTTC. Protein: CAIYPGTGRVGETQYF.

In DNA form, the CDR3 reads TGTGCCAGTAGTATTTGGCTGGCTGCTTCCTACAATGAGCAGTTCTTC. This codes for CASSIWLAASYNEQFF. V and J are TRBV19 and TRBJ2-1; D not certain. Germline lookup yields CDR1 LNHDA and CDR2 SQIVND (reference sequence). This CDR3 region has 16 residues. Trimming shortened V by 3 bases and J by 1 base, and 13 bases separated the two germline ends.

V gene TRBV9 combines with J gene TRBJ2-6; D is ambiguous. V gave up 2 bases and J gave up 0 bases, with 9 bases separating them. The CDR3 loop spans 16 amino acids. The germline V gene has CDR1 SGDLS and CDR2 YYNGEE. CDR3 protein: CASSVGHSSGANVLTF. The DNA of the CDR3 is TGTGCCAGCAGCGTGGGTCACAGCTCTGGGGCCAACGTCCTGACTTTC.

The chain links TRBV19 to TRBJ2-7; TRBD2 matches at 12 bases. Per the germline V gene, CDR1 is LNHDA and CDR2 is SQIVND (reference sequence). V dropped 5 bases and J dropped 2; count of bases not matched to a gene: 13. The CDR3 totals 18 residues. The CDR3 loop reads CASSLRTSGEPFTYEQYF. In DNA form, the CDR3 reads TGTGCCAGTAGTCTCCGGACTAGCGGGGAACCGTTTACCTACGAGCAGTACTTC.

The V gene is TRBV5-1, the J gene TRBJ2-5; 11 bases are shared with TRBD1. There are 14 residues in the CDR3. Losses at the gene ends were 3 bases for V and 4 bases for J; bases not matched to a gene: 2. Germline V gene lookup returns CDR1 SGHRS and CDR2 YFSETQ. For the CDR3, the DNA is TGCGCCAGCAGCTCCGGGACAGGGGGAGAGACCCAGTACTTC. Protein product: CASSSGTGGETQYF. Supplemented by reference TRBV5-1 and TRBJ2-5, the full variable domain reads KAGVTQTPRYLIKTRGQQVTLSCSPISGHRSVSWYQQTPGQGLQFLFEYFSETQRNKGNFPGRFSGRQFSNSRSEMNVSTLELGDSALYLCASSSGTGGETQYFGPGTRLLVL.

V is TRBV21-1 and J is TRBJ2-1; the listed D gene, TRBD2, was not tested against the DNA. TRBV21-1 counts as a pseudogene. The length of the CDR3 is 19 residues. The chain's CDR3 is CASTPSPLAGESYYNEQFF. CDR3 bases: TGTGCCAGCACCCCCTCGCCACTAGCGGGAGAAAGTTACTACAATGAGCAGTTCTTC.

The chain uses TRBV3-1 (or the pseudogene TRBV3-2) and TRBJ2-3; 9 nucleotides align to TRBD2. The germline CDR1 and CDR2 sequences are LGHDT and YNNKEL (reference sequence). The CDR3 runs 12 residues. After removal of 3 bases from V and 9 bases from J, the junction contained 1 base not matched to a gene. The CDR3 nucleotides are TGTGCCAGCAGCCACAGCGGGGGGACGCAGTATTTT. The encoded protein is CASSHSGGTQYF.

This clone was detected once. CDR3 sequence: CASSPGQGAGETQYF. CDR3 nucleotides: TGTGCCAGCAGCCCAGGACAGGGGGCGGGAGAGACCCAGTACTTC. This chain connects TRBV7-3 to TRBJ2-5, with 11 bases aligning to TRBD1. Germline V gene sequence: CDR1 SGHTA, CDR2 FQGTGA. The CDR3 is 15 residues long. J lost 4 bases, V lost 5 bases, and 6 bases had no gene match.

Turning to this clone: A read error may produce the germline difference seen at one junction end. The V and J genes are TRBV11-2 and TRBJ2-1; D perhaps matches TRBD2 (5 bases). The CDR3 is 13 amino acids. Germline V CDR1 and CDR2: SGHAT, FQNNGV. DNA for the CDR3: TGTACCAGCAGCTCTAGCCCGGGTAATGAGCAGTTCTTC. It is translated as CTSSSSPGNEQFF.

J is TRBJ1-3 and V is TRBV7-3; 7 positions agree with TRBD1. CDR1 and CDR2 from the germline V gene are SGHTA and FQGTGA. V trimming: 5 bases; J trimming: 8 bases; junction bases outside the gene matches: 12. The CDR3 extends over 15 amino acids. In nucleotides, the CDR3 is TGTGCCAGCAGCACCACGGGACAGCCAGGGGACACCATATATTTT. As protein: CASSTTGQPGDTIYF.

This clone was observed a handful of times. The genes are TRBV2 and TRBJ2-7; D is uncertain. This CDR3 is 14 amino acids long. V lost 9 bases and J lost 1, with 16 bases in between. CDR1 is SNHLY and CDR2 is FYNNEI in the germline V gene. The CDR3 bases are TGTGCCAGAATTCAAAAGGCGGATTCCTACGAGCAGTACTTC. It yields the protein CARIQKADSYEQYF.

The chain employs TRBV4-1 and TRBJ2-1; weak D call: TRBD1 (6 bases). Germline V gene sequence: CDR1 MGHRA, CDR2 YSYEKL. Trimming took off 2 bases at V and 4 bases at J, with 6 bases between the two ends. CDR3 length: 13 residues. CDR3 DNA sequence: TGCGCCAGCAGCCAAACAGGGTACAATGAGCAGTTCTTC. Its translation: CASSQTGYNEQFF.

The rearrangement uses TRBV27 and TRBJ1-2; no firm D call. In germline, CDR1 is MNHEY, CDR2 SMNVEV (reference sequence). V was shortened by 5 bases and J by 2 bases, with 15 bases between the two germline ends. The CDR3 has 15 residues. For the CDR3, the DNA is TGTGCCAGCAGTGGAAGCGCTCTGGTGAACTATGGCTACACCTTC. Protein sequence: CASSGSALVNYGYTF.

V is TRBV28 and J is TRBJ2-7; 8 bases agree with TRBD2. CDR3 size: 15 residues. The germline V gene encodes CDR1 MDHEN and CDR2 SYDVKM. Trimming took 3 bases from V and 5 from J; bases not matched to a gene: 9. CDR3 coding DNA: TGTGCCAGCAGTTTTCGGCGGGAGGCCGTCCACGAGCAGTACTTC. Translated: CASSFRREAVHEQYF. Using reference TRBV28 and TRBJ2-7 for the parts outside the CDR3, the full variable domain is DVKVTQSSRYLVKRTGEKVFLECVQDMDHENMFWYRQDPGLGLRLIYFSYDVKMKEKGDIPEGYSVSREKKERFSLILESASTNQTSMYLCASSFRREAVHEQYFGPGTRLTVT.

The V and J genes are TRBV9 and TRBJ2-7, with D perhaps matching TRBD2 (5 bases). Per the germline V gene, CDR1 is SGDLS and CDR2 is YYNGEE. The CDR3 runs to 11 residues. Trimming removed 6 bases from V and 5 bases from J, with 9 bases in between. The CDR3 coding sequence is TGTGCCAGCACCCCGAGGGACGAGCAGTACTTC. Protein product: CASTPRDEQYF.

This clone was found a few times. The chain uses TRBV3-1 (or the pseudogene TRBV3-2) and TRBJ2-3; TRBD2 agrees at 9 bases. V lost 5 bases to trimming and J lost 3 bases; unmatched junction nucleotides: 9. The CDR3 loop spans 16 amino acids. Looked up from germline, CDR1 is LGHDT and CDR2 is YNNKEL (reference sequence). CDR3 sequence (DNA): TGTGCCAGCAGCTATCGGGGTAGCGGGAGAACAGATACGCAGTATTTT. This sequence encodes CASSYRGSGRTDTQYF.

The chain carries TRBV5-1 and TRBJ1-4; D gene unclear. CDR1 is SGHRS, CDR2 YFSETQ, per germline. The V gene lost 5 bases and the J gene lost 10 bases, with 9 bases spanning the gap. This CDR3 has 11 amino acids. CDR3 bases: TGCGCCAGCAGTCGCGAGGGAAAACTGTTTTTT. Translating it yields CASSREGKLFF.

This rearrangement joins TRBV3-1 (or the pseudogene TRBV3-2) to TRBJ2-2, with D maybe TRBD2 (6 bases). V lost 0 bases, J lost 0 bases, and 11 bases lay in between. Germline V lookup: CDR1 LGHDT, CDR2 YNNKEL (reference sequence). This CDR3 spans 17 amino acids. The CDR3 DNA reads as TGTGCCAGCAGCCAAGAGGGGGGACCGGCGAACACCGGGGAGCTGTTTTTT. It codes for CASSQEGGPANTGELFF.

As concerns this clone: The same CDR3 is also encoded by other DNA sequences in this sample. This chain connects TRBV9 to TRBJ1-1, with D perhaps TRBD1 (5 bases). The CDR3 has 13 residues. The V end was cut by 2 bases, the J end by 1 base, with 6 bases between. Germline assignment: CDR1 SGDLS and CDR2 YYNGEE. The CDR3 nucleotides read TGTGCCAGCAGCGTTACAGGGAACACTGAAGCTTTCTTT. It specifies CASSVTGNTEAFF. Full variable domain (outside the CDR3, taken from reference TRBV9 and TRBJ1-1): DSGVTQTPKHLITATGQRVTLRCSPRSGDLSVYWYQQSLDQGLQFLIQYYNGEERAKGNILERFSAQQFPDLHSELNLSSLELGDSALYFCASSVTGNTEAFFGQGTRLTVV.